The present T cell receptor beta chain was sequenced within a study of T cell repertoires in ileal Crohn's disease. Background on the study: Every patient was operated on for stricturing (about 60%) or penetrating (approximately 39%) complications. About half of patients got postoperative therapy: some 11 thiopurines, over 15 anti-TNF. M0 samples are biopsies from inflamed ileum in the resection specimen.

Sequenced by immunoSEQ multiplex PCR; TCRdb stores in-frame clones only, minus some. The table lists roughly 3,000 clones, more than 80% of them singletons. Broader study findings: Every patient over 26.8% clonality showed endoscopic recurrence.

The time point here: inflamed ileum from the surgical specimen. V was clipped by 6 bases and J by 2 bases, with 7 bases between them. Germline V gives CDR1 LNHDA, CDR2 SQIVND (reference sequence). The CDR3 is made up of 12 amino acids. On this clone: Its specificity is unknown.

The sequence derives from an adult with Crohn's disease. The rearrangement joins TRBV19 to TRBJ1-1; D uncertain. Sequenced: ileal tissue. The CDR3 reads CASRDPNTEAFF. The CDR3 DNA reads as TGTGCCAGTAGAGATCCCAACACTGAAGCTTTCTTT. Complete variable domain (other parts from reference TRBV19 and TRBJ1-1): DGGITQSPKYLFRKEGQNVTLSCEQNLNHDAMYWYRQDPGQGLRLIYYSQIVNDFQKGDIAEGYSVSREKKESFPLTVTSAQKNPTAFYLCASRDPNTEAFFGQGTRLTVV.